This record looks at one T cell receptor beta chain sequence and its context. There is no known antigen for this receptor. No quality values exist for individual bases; no much larger clone is one base distant. From the germline V gene (reference sequence), CDR1 is SGHAT and CDR2 is FQDESV. The CDR3, from cysteine to phenylalanine, totals 12 residues. Only the CDR3 part of the read is kept: 36 bases, read in frame from the first base. V is clipped by 3 bases and J by 6 bases, and the sequence between their germline boundaries is 8 bases long. The immunoSEQ Assay, a bias-controlled multiplex PCR, was used to amplify TCRbeta CDR3 regions from genomic DNA. Concerning the study's data processing: The number of nucleated cells in each sample was estimated from the amplification of reference gene primers within the assay. To quantify the absolute abundance of each unique TCRbeta CDR3 rearrangement, sequence reads were collapsed and filtered. For each sample, productive Simpson clonality was calculated as the square root of Simpson's diversity index over productive rearrangements. This immuneACCESS table, as held by TCRdb, lists in-frame sequences with V and J called but not all clones. Of the missing ones, under half trace to an unresolved V gene in checked studies; the others have no known cause. The V and J calls and clone size come from that table; D and trimming were worked out from the DNA. The sample table lists approximately 160,000 clones, under 85% of them with a count of one. Approximately 1.1% of the sample is in the top ten clones.

Another Seattle source contributed samples from volunteer blood donors who had recovered from COVID-19. Collaborating institutions collected whole blood in K2EDTA tubes following their own protocols. For TCRbeta analysis, collaborators shipped samples in one of three forms: frozen whole blood, isolated PBMCs, or DNA extracted from either of those sample types. This entry is derived from a study of blood T cell repertoires in COVID-19 (dated by TCRdb to about 2020). In terms of the full investigation: The collaborator samples originated in the United States, Italy and Spain and spanned the acute and convalescent phases of COVID-19. The material from the prospective study consisted of cDNA or gDNA derived from T cells, B-cell-depleted T cells, or PBMCs. Deeply sampled blood TCRbeta repertoires from subjects exposed to, actively infected with, or recovered from COVID-19 were included in the dataset. The repertoires were made available in a free public database intended to serve as a resource for research on the immune response to SARS-CoV-2. Samples came from the ongoing ImmuneRACE study (first 160 participants) plus 1,254 subjects from 6 global collaborators. The sample metadata nearly always contained a de-identified subject ID, COVID-19 status, age in years and sex. Where available, HLA class I and class II types were obtained from metadata supplied by the sample provider rather than from assay-based typing.

General findings and caveats noted by the study authors: The quantity of clinical and demographic metadata differed by source and by participant and was supplied without curation.

The sequence links TRBV11-1 to TRBJ1-2; a confident D gene designation cannot be given. Sequenced sample: peripheral blood. The sequence was obtained from a man aged 55-75 years who had recovered from COVID-19. The DNA is TGTGCCAGCAGCTTCGGGTTGGATGGCTACACCTTC. This sequence encodes CASSFGLDGYTF.